The subject of this entry is one T cell receptor beta chain. This specimen comes from a study of blood T cell repertoires in COVID-19. Study processing details: Amplified reference gene primers provided the basis for estimating nucleated cell counts. Sequencing used immunoSEQ multiplex PCR; TCRdb keeps in-frame clones, though not all of them. The V and J calls and the clone size are those of that table, but D and trimming were determined from the DNA. This table holds some 520,000 clones, 85% to 90% found once. V shed 4 bases and J shed 4 bases, with 17 bases lying between them. Germline V lookup: CDR1 LNHNV, CDR2 YYDKDF (reference sequence). This CDR3 is 15 amino acids long.

Specimen: peripheral blood. The receptor's source is a man between 18 and 29 years old with COVID-19, enrolled during active disease. The V call is TRBV15, the J call TRBJ2-7; possibly TRBD1 for D (5 bases). CDR3 bases: TGTGCCACCAGCATTTGGGGCAGGGCCTCGTACGAGCAGTACTTC. Its protein is CATSIWGRASYEQYF.